This TCR beta chain was profiled in a study of T cell responses to AZD1222 COVID-19 vaccine. Clones were read by immunoSEQ multiplex PCR, and TCRdb kept only the in-frame ones, dropping some. The repertoire holds roughly 120,000 clones, with roughly 90% as singletons. Germline lookup yields CDR1 SGDLS and CDR2 YYNGEE. The CDR3 runs 15 residues. Trimming took 2 bases from V and 4 from J; bases not matched to a gene: 9. The TCR was taken from an adult who received the AZD1222 COVID-19 vaccine. V gene TRBV9 combines with J gene TRBJ2-7; TRBD1 aligns across 7 bases. Sequenced here: peripheral blood, sampled 28 days after the second AZD1222 dose. The CDR3 is CASSVSSGQRYEQYF. DNA of the CDR3: TGTGCCAGCAGCGTGTCTTCGGGACAGCGGTACGAGCAGTACTTC.